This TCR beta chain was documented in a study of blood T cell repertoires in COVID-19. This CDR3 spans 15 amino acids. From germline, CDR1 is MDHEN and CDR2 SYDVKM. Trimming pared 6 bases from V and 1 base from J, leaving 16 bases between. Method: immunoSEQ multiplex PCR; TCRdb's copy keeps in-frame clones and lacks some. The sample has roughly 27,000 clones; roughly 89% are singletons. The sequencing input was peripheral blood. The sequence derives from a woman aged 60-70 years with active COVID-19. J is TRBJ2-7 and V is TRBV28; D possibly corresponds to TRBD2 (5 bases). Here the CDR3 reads CASSSYGESSYEQYF. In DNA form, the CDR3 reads TGTGCCAGCAGCTCATACGGGGAATCGTCCTACGAGCAGTACTTC.